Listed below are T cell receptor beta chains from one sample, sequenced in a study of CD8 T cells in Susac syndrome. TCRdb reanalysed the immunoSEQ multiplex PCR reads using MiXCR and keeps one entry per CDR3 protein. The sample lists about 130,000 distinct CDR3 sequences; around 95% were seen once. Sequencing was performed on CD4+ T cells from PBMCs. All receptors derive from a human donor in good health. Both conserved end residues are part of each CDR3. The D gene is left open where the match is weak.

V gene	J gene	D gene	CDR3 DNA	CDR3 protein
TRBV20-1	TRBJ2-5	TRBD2	TGCAGTGCTAGACCTCCCCGGGGGGGAATGGAGACCCAGTACTTC	CSARPPRGGMETQYF
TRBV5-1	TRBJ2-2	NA	TGCGCCAGCAGTTGGAACGGACACGACACCGGGGAGCTGTTTTTT	CASSWNGHDTGELFF
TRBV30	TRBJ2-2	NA	TGTGCCTGGAGTACCTCCGTGGGGGAGCTGTTTTTT	CAWSTSVGELFF
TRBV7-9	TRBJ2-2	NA	TGTGCCAGCACTCAAGTAATGGGTGGCACCGGGGAGCTGTTTTTT	CASTQVMGGTGELFF
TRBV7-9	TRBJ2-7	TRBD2	TGTGCCAGCAGCTATAGCGGGAGTTGGTCCTACGAGCAGTACTTC	CASSYSGSWSYEQYF
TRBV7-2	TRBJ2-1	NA	TGTGCCAGCAATGGGGTCTTTATGGTAAATGAGCAGTTCTTC	CASNGVFMVNEQFF
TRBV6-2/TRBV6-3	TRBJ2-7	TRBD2	TGTGCCAGCAGAAGGGCTAGCGGAGCCCTTACCTACGAGCAGTACTTC	CASRRASGALTYEQYF
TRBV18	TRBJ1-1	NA	TGTGCCAGCTCACCAAACCCCGAGACGGCTTTCTTT	CASSPNPETAFF
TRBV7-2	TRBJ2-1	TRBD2	TGTGCCAGCAGCCCGGGGCTAGCGGTCTCAGAGAAGTACAATGAGCAGTTCTTC	CASSPGLAVSEKYNEQFF
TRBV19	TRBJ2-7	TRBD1	TGTGCCAGTAGTATAGGACTGACAGGGGGCGAGCAGTACTTC	CASSIGLTGGEQYF